This entry lists 21 T cell receptor beta chains sequenced from one sample in a study of CD8 T cells in Susac syndrome. Random-hexamer reverse transcription was applied to roughly 0.5 to 1 ug RNA. TCRdb independently ran MiXCR on the immunoSEQ multiplex PCR reads; one entry per CDR3 protein. The table lists about 430,000 distinct CDR3 sequences, more than 80% of them singletons, with around 0.12% in the top ten. Source material: CD8+ T cells from PBMCs. These receptors originate from a human donor with multiple sclerosis.

The chain combines TRBV10-2 with TRBJ2-1, with 13 bases matching TRBD2. CDR1 and CDR2 (germline): WSHSY, SAAADI. The CDR3 contains 14 residues. The junction had 3 bases not matched to a gene; V was cut back by 8 bases and J by 5 bases. The CDR3 DNA is TGCGCCAGCGGGACTAGCGGGGATAACAATGAGCAGTTCTTC. Its protein product is CASGTSGDNNEQFF.

The rearrangement uses TRBV30 and TRBJ1-1; D is uncertain. CDR1 and CDR2 from the germline V gene are GTSNPN and SVGIG (reference sequence). The CDR3 runs to 14 residues. Trimming shortened V by 0 bases and J by 0 bases, and 8 bases separated the two germline ends. CDR3 region: CAWSVARMNTEAFF. For the CDR3, the DNA is TGTGCCTGGAGTGTCGCCAGGATGAACACTGAAGCTTTCTTT. The full variable domain, completed using reference TRBV30 and TRBJ1-1, is SQTIHQWPATLVQPVGSPLSLECTVEGTSNPNLYWYRQAAGRGLQLLFYSVGIGQISSEVPQNLSASRPQDRQFILSSKKLLLSDSGFYLCAWSVARMNTEAFFGQGTRLTVV.

This clonotype has just a few counts. The rearrangement joins TRBV30 to TRBJ1-3, with 8 nucleotides matching TRBD1. V lost 0 bases to trimming and J lost 4 bases; unmatched junction nucleotides: 11. The CDR3 runs to 17 residues. Per germline, CDR1 GTSNPN and CDR2 SVGIG (reference sequence). In DNA form, the CDR3 reads TGTGCCTGGAGTGTACTGGGACAGGTTTCTGCCGGAAACACCATATATTTT. It encodes CAWSVLGQVSAGNTIYF.

V is TRBV6-1 and J is TRBJ1-1; TRBD1 is a possible D gene (6 bases). Germline assignment: CDR1 MNHNS and CDR2 SASEGT. CDR3 length: 13 amino acids. The V and J ends lost 11 bases and 7 bases respectively, with 20 bases between them. The CDR3 loop is CAATFGDMDEAFF. CDR3 bases: TGTGCCGCCACTTTCGGGGACATGGATGAAGCTTTCTTT.

The V gene is TRBV7-9, the J gene TRBJ2-7; a possible D gene is TRBD1 (6 bases). With 8 bases removed from V and 6 bases from J, the gap between germline ends came to 17 bases. Germline loops: CDR1 SEHNR, CDR2 FQNEAQ (reference sequence). The CDR3 length is 13 residues. The CDR3 nucleotides read TGTGCCAGCTTGGACAGTTCCCACGTCGAGCAGTACTTC. This encodes CASLDSSHVEQYF.

This sequence joins TRBV19 and TRBJ1-1; D remains ambiguous. Germline V gene lookup returns CDR1 LNHDA and CDR2 SQIVND (reference sequence). V was cut by 3 bases and J by 2 bases, with 4 bases left in between. The CDR3 runs 12 residues. The CDR3 protein is CASSMANTEAFF. DNA of the CDR3: TGTGCCAGTAGTATGGCCAACACTGAAGCTTTCTTT.

The genes are TRBV20-1 and TRBJ2-3; D ambiguous. The CDR3 is 11 residues long. The germline gives CDR1 DFQATT, CDR2 SNEGSKA (reference sequence). Trimming removed 5 bases from V and 5 bases from J, with 8 bases in between. The CDR3 loop is CSARRRDTQYF. In DNA form, the CDR3 reads TGCAGTGCTCGCCGACGAGATACGCAGTATTTT.

The chain combines TRBV9 with TRBJ2-1; a possible D gene is TRBD2 (5 bases). Germline-derived CDR1 and CDR2 are SGDLS and YYNGEE. Between the trimmed V and J ends, which lost 0 bases and 2 bases, there was a span of 9 bases. The CDR3 extends over 15 amino acids. The DNA of the CDR3 is TGTGCCAGCAGCGTAGGCCTAGCCACCTACAATGAGCAGTTCTTC. It specifies CASSVGLATYNEQFF. Complete variable domain (other parts from reference TRBV9 and TRBJ2-1): DSGVTQTPKHLITATGQRVTLRCSPRSGDLSVYWYQQSLDQGLQFLIQYYNGEERAKGNILERFSAQQFPDLHSELNLSSLELGDSALYFCASSVGLATYNEQFFGPGTRLTVL.

This clonotype was observed a few times. The rearrangement joins TRBV28 to TRBJ2-1; TRBD1 matches at 7 bases. Germline assignment: CDR1 MDHEN and CDR2 SYDVKM. V lost 5 bases to trimming and J lost 4 bases; unmatched junction nucleotides: 5. There are 14 residues in the CDR3. CDR3 sequence: CASSDRDRYNEQFF. The CDR3 DNA reads as TGTGCCAGCAGTGACCGGGACAGATACAATGAGCAGTTCTTC.

This chain joins TRBV27 and TRBJ2-1, with no clear D. CDR3 length: 14 amino acids. Deletions cut 0 bases from V and 1 base from J, with 4 bases between. Germline CDR1 reads MNHEY; CDR2 reads SMNVEV (reference sequence). The CDR3 sequence: CASSLSPSYNEQFF. CDR3 bases: TGTGCCAGCAGTTTATCCCCGTCCTACAATGAGCAGTTCTTC.

The V call is TRBV7-3, the J call TRBJ2-6, with D tentatively TRBD1 (5 bases). V shed 5 bases and J shed 0 bases, with 17 bases lying between them. From germline, CDR1 is SGHTA and CDR2 FQGTGA. This CDR3 comprises 18 residues. The CDR3 DNA follows: TGTGCCAGCAGCCCAACAACCGACAGTAGCTCTGGGGCCAACGTCCTGACTTTC. It translates to CASSPTTDSSSGANVLTF.

This chain uses TRBV2 with TRBJ2-7; 7 nucleotides match TRBD2. V gave up 4 bases and J gave up 3 bases; unmatched junction bases: 6. Per germline, CDR1 SNHLY and CDR2 FYNNEI. CDR3 length equals 14 residues. CDR3 sequence (DNA): TGTGCCAGCAGTGCGGGCGGGAGTCTCTACGAGCAGTACTTC. It is translated as CASSAGGSLYEQYF.

This chain's CDR3 is CSVLGDRDYEQYF. Here the CDR3 DNA reads TGCAGCGTTCTGGGGGACAGGGACTACGAGCAGTACTTC. The chain is built from TRBV29-1 and TRBJ2-7; TRBD1 aligns across 9 bases. The CDR3 contains 13 residues. Germline CDR1 and CDR2: SQVTM and ANQGSEA. V lost 5 bases to trimming and J lost 3 bases; unmatched junction nucleotides: 5.

This clonotype was seen a few times. This chain uses TRBV2 with TRBJ2-2, with 7 bases matching TRBD1. In germline, CDR1 is SNHLY, CDR2 FYNNEI. The CDR3 is 13 residues long. J lost 5 bases, V lost 7 bases, and 4 bases had no gene match. This CDR3 is CASMKQGTGELFF. The CDR3 DNA sequence: TGTGCCAGCATGAAACAGGGGACCGGGGAGCTGTTTTTT.

The V gene is TRBV27, the J gene TRBJ2-3, with D uncertain. The V end was cut by 0 bases, the J end by 1 base, with 8 bases between. This CDR3 has 15 amino acids. Germline V CDR1 and CDR2: MNHEY, SMNVEV (reference sequence). CDR3 coding DNA: TGTGCCAGCAGTTTATCGCACGGCCGCACAGATACGCAGTATTTT. The encoded protein is CASSLSHGRTDTQYF.

The V and J genes are TRBV10-3 and TRBJ2-1, with 10 nucleotides matching TRBD2. Germline CDR1 reads ENHRY; CDR2 reads SYGVKD. The CDR3 length is 17 residues. With 7 bases clipped from V and 5 bases from J, the junction kept 14 bases outside the gene matches. CDR3 coding DNA: TGTGCCATCACTGCTAGCGGGAGAGACCCGTGGCACAATGAGCAGTTCTTC. Its translation is CAITASGRDPWHNEQFF.

V usage is TRBV3-1 and J usage is TRBJ2-1, with D possibly being TRBD1 or TRBD2 (5 bases each). CDR3 length equals 13 residues. Trimming left V 1 base short and J 10 bases short, with 11 bases between. The germline V gene has CDR1 LGHDT and CDR2 YNNKEL (reference sequence). This CDR3 reads CASSQGLGVEQFF. The DNA for the CDR3 is TGTGCCAGCAGCCAAGGTCTGGGGGTGGAGCAGTTCTTC.

The table lists this clonotype with a count of one. The J gene is TRBJ1-5, the V gene TRBV10-2; no clear D gene. Trimming took off 3 bases at V and 0 bases at J, with 6 bases between the two ends. This CDR3 comprises 14 residues. Germline values: CDR1 WSHSY, CDR2 SAAADI. The CDR3 here is CASSDGSSNQPQHF. CDR3 DNA sequence: TGCGCCAGCAGTGATGGCAGTAGCAATCAGCCCCAGCATTTT.

This rearrangement joins TRBV2 to TRBJ1-2; a weak D match, TRBD1 (5 bases). The V gene's germline CDR1 is SNHLY and CDR2 FYNNEI. Trimming took 6 bases from V and 2 from J, leaving 13 bases between them. This CDR3 has 14 residues. The CDR3 region is CASSRGPENYGYTF. CDR3 coding DNA: TGTGCCAGCAGCCGGGGACCCGAAAACTATGGCTACACCTTC.

The rearrangement joins TRBV7-6 to TRBJ2-1; 7 nucleotides line up with TRBD1. The CDR3 runs 13 residues. Trimming removed 5 bases from V and 10 bases from J; junction bases left unmatched: 8. Germline V gives CDR1 SGHVS, CDR2 FNYEAQ. CDR3 bases: TGTGCCAGCAGCGGTCCTAGGGGGCGGGAGCAGTTCTTC. Translating it yields CASSGPRGREQFF.

The chain couples TRBV5-1 to TRBJ2-7; no clear D. This CDR3 has 14 amino acids. Germline loops: CDR1 SGHRS, CDR2 YFSETQ. V was cut by 0 bases and J by 3 bases, with 10 bases left in between. CDR3 bases: TGCGCCAGCAGCTTGGCTGACACCGACTACGAGCAGTACTTC. Translated: CASSLADTDYEQYF.